Below, 6 T cell receptor beta chains from the same sample are listed, as sequenced in a study of T cell responses to AZD1222 COVID-19 vaccine. TCRdb's copy holds only in-frame clones and misses some; the assay was immunoSEQ multiplex PCR. This table holds 250,000 to 300,000 clones, 85% to 95% found once. Specimen: peripheral blood, collected 28 days after the second AZD1222 dose. The origin of the receptors is an adult who received the AZD1222 COVID-19 vaccine.

V is TRBV18 and J is TRBJ1-1, with TRBD1 identical over 7 bases. Germline lookup yields CDR1 KGHSH and CDR2 LQKENI. J lost 0 bases, V lost 4 bases, and 14 bases had no gene match. This CDR3 has 18 amino acids. The chain's CDR3 is CASSRFSPRGRMNTEAFF. The CDR3 DNA reads as TGTGCCAGCTCACGCTTCTCTCCCAGGGGGAGGATGAACACTGAAGCTTTCTTT.

The V gene is TRBV2, the J gene TRBJ1-6; 8 nucleotides match TRBD1. There are 15 residues in the CDR3. Germline CDR1 is SNHLY and CDR2 is FYNNEI. V gave up 4 bases and J gave up 7 bases; unmatched junction bases: 6. Here the CDR3 DNA reads TGTGCCAGCAGTGGCCCCACAGGGGGGAATTCACCCCTCCACTTT. Translation: CASSGPTGGNSPLHF.

The chain uses TRBV28 and TRBJ1-1, with TRBD1 identical over 9 bases. Trimming at V came to 5 bases and at J to 11 bases, leaving 9 bases not matched to a gene. Germline CDR1 and CDR2: MDHEN and SYDVKM. The CDR3 is made up of 13 amino acids. The CDR3 coding sequence is TGTGCCAGCAGTAAAACGACAGGGGGGTTGGCTTTCTTT. Encoded protein: CASSKTTGGLAFF.

This chain joins TRBV28 and TRBJ1-5; unclear D gene. Germline CDR1 MDHEN, CDR2 SYDVKM. The CDR3 has 12 amino acids. V was cut by 4 bases and J by 6 bases, with 7 bases left in between. The CDR3 sequence: CASSSWSQPQHF. The CDR3 nucleotides are TGTGCCAGCAGTTCCTGGTCTCAGCCCCAGCATTTT.

This clone was counted once. The rearrangement joins TRBV24-1 to TRBJ1-5; D ambiguous. Germline V gene sequence: CDR1 KGHDR, CDR2 SFDVKD. The length of the CDR3 is 12 residues. Trimming removed 6 bases at V and 1 base at J, with 3 bases between. For the CDR3, the DNA is TGTGCCACCAGTTACAGCAATCAGCCCCAGCATTTT. It encodes CATSYSNQPQHF.

The chain couples TRBV28 to TRBJ1-1; 11 bases fit TRBD1. The ends lost 5 bases at V and 11 bases at J; junction bases unmatched: 10. The CDR3 runs to 14 residues. Germline CDR1 reads MDHEN; CDR2 reads SYDVKM. CDR3 residues: CASSRRGTGGRAFF. Here the CDR3 DNA reads TGTGCCAGCAGTCGACGAGGGACAGGGGGACGGGCTTTCTTT.